This TCR beta chain was recorded in a study of T-cell reconstitution after alpha-beta-depleted transplantation in children. Study findings and constraints: It was reported that alpha-beta T cells came from several hundred expanded graft clones (about two months after transplant). Newly made T cells mostly supplied T-cell counts and diversity one year after transplant. It was surviving recipient T cells and thymic progenitors that gave some patients high TCRbeta diversity at day 60.

A library of TCRbeta sequences, prepared with unique molecular identifiers, was generated. TCRdb re-derived calls from the PCR reads in MiXCR, one entry per CDR3 protein. Of about 250,000 distinct CDR3 sequences detected, about 24% appear once; the ten largest clones hold 4% to 6%. Regarding this clonotype: Its matching antigen is unknown.

CDR1 MNHEY and CDR2 SVGAGI come from the germline V gene. The CDR3 length is 17 residues. Trimming removed 0 bases at V and 4 bases at J, with 16 bases between. Sample: PBMCs, mostly from graft donor cells, taken 360 days after TCRalphabeta/CD19-depleted stem cell transplant. The chain couples TRBV6-5 to TRBJ2-1; a possible D gene is TRBD2 (6 bases). The origin of this receptor is a female patient between 2 and 15 years old who had a stem cell transplant for congenital amegakaryocytic thrombocytopenia, so the T cells may come from the graft donor. CDR3 nucleotides: TGTGCCAGCAGTTACTCAGGAGGGCCCCGCGGGTACAATGAGCAGTTCTTC. It specifies CASSYSGGPRGYNEQFF.